This T cell receptor beta chain was captured in a study of blood T cell repertoires in COVID-19. The wider study: The United States, Italy and Spain supplied acute and convalescent COVID-19 samples. PBMCs, B-cell-depleted T cells, or T cells were the source of the cDNA or gDNA that made up the material.

This CDR3 comprises 15 residues. The V and J ends lost 6 bases and 4 bases, in that order; junction bases with no gene match: 7. CDR1 and CDR2 from the germline V gene are LNHDA and SQIVND (reference sequence). Study processing details: Reference gene primer amplification yielded estimated nucleated cell counts. Measured with immunoSEQ multiplex PCR; TCRdb has only the in-frame clones, and not every one. That table gives V, J and clone size, and the DNA gave D and trimming. The repertoire holds 200,000 to 250,000 clones, approximately 87% seen once, with about 2.2% in the top ten. This receptor was taken from a woman aged 45-59 years with acute or convalescent COVID-19. V gene TRBV19 combines with J gene TRBJ2-3; 10 bases fit TRBD1. Sample: peripheral blood. CDR3: CASSAPGQGSDTQYF. CDR3 DNA sequence: TGTGCCAGTAGCGCCCCGGGACAGGGGTCAGATACGCAGTATTTT. The entire variable domain, with the rest obtained from reference TRBV19 and TRBJ2-3, is as follows: DGGITQSPKYLFRKEGQNVTLSCEQNLNHDAMYWYRQDPGQGLRLIYYSQIVNDFQKGDIAEGYSVSREKKESFPLTVTSAQKNPTAFYLCASSAPGQGSDTQYFGPGTRLTVL.